The present T cell receptor beta chain was sequenced within a study of T cells in Graves' hyperthyroidism and ophthalmopathy. Overall study results and limits: Separating ophthalmopathy from stable hyperthyroidism was achieved by a 13 V-J model. Ophthalmopathy, as predicted by the model, came a median 6.5 months after the prediction.

There are 17 residues in the CDR3. V lost 3 bases, J lost 4 bases, and 16 bases lay in between. Using RNA transcripts as the source, TCR beta CDR3 regions were amplified. The TCR CDR3 first-round RT-PCR relied on the HTBI primer set. TCRdb itself ran the multiplex PCR reads through MiXCR, one entry per CDR3 protein. This sample has 330,000 or so distinct CDR3 sequences; roughly 19% occur once, and the top ten carry about 35%. As regards this clonotype: The target antigen is unknown.

Uncontrolled infection, other autoimmune disease, pregnancy or lactation disqualified patients from enrolment. Sequenced sample: blood. The rearrangement links TRBV12-3 or TRBV12-4 to TRBJ1-6; TRBD1 is a possible D gene (6 bases). The sequence was collected from a man aged 45 to 65 with Graves' ophthalmopathy. The DNA of the CDR3 is TGTGCCAGCAGTTTCAGCCGGGGGGCAATTTATAATTCACCCCTCCACTTT. It specifies CASSFSRGAIYNSPLHF.